These 12 T cell receptor beta chains came from one sample sequenced in a study of cytomegalovirus exposure and HLA in healthy donors. The PCR was carried out with 60 Vbeta primers and 13 Jbeta primers. Data came from immunoSEQ multiplex PCR; TCRdb stores just in-frame clones and leaves some out. The sample comprises over 150,000 clones, about 82% of which are singletons, and roughly 7.7% rests with the top ten. The sample taken for sequencing was PBMCs. The source is a woman aged 25 to 45 in good health and CMV-seropositive.

The genes are TRBV25-1 and TRBJ1-2; the D is unclear. V was clipped by 3 bases and J by 8 bases, with 16 bases between them. CDR1 is MGHDK, CDR2 SYGVNS, per germline. The CDR3 consists of 14 residues. Here the CDR3 reads CASSDSPRRGGYTF. Here the CDR3 DNA reads TGTGCCAGCAGTGACTCCCCTCGACGAGGAGGCTACACCTTC.

This rearrangement joins TRBV15 to TRBJ1-1, with a tentative D call TRBD1 (5 bases). With 3 bases removed from V and 3 bases from J, the gap between germline ends came to 11 bases. CDR1 and CDR2 from the germline V gene are LNHNV and YYDKDF (reference sequence). The length of the CDR3 is 14 residues. The CDR3 reads CATSSSGTYTEAFF. The CDR3 bases are TGTGCCACCAGCAGTTCCGGGACTTACACTGAAGCTTTCTTT. Full variable domain (rest looked up from reference TRBV15 and TRBJ1-1): DAMVIQNPRYQVTQFGKPVTLSCSQTLNHNVMYWYQQKSSQAPKLLFHYYDKDFNNEADTPDNFQSRRPNTSFCFLDIRSPGLGDTAMYLCATSSSGTYTEAFFGQGTRLTVV.

This chain uses TRBV9 with TRBJ2-7, with 9 bases identical to TRBD2. The CDR3 is 14 residues long. The V segment lost 7 bases and the J segment 6 bases; nucleotides outside the gene matches: 11. Germline V CDR1 and CDR2: SGDLS, YYNGEE. This chain's CDR3 is CASGRGLAGLEQYF. DNA for the CDR3: TGTGCCAGCGGGCGTGGGCTAGCGGGGCTCGAGCAGTACTTC.

The chain carries TRBV28 and TRBJ1-1; 7 bases fit TRBD1. V lost 3 bases to trimming and J lost 3 bases; unmatched junction nucleotides: 10. The CDR3 consists of 16 residues. CDR1 and CDR2 from the germline V gene are MDHEN and SYDVKM. In nucleotides, the CDR3 is TGTGCCAGCAGTTTCTTAATCCAAACAGGGGACACTGAAGCTTTCTTT. It translates to CASSFLIQTGDTEAFF.

The chain couples TRBV4-1 to TRBJ1-2; possibly TRBD1 for D (6 bases). Germline V gene sequence: CDR1 MGHRA, CDR2 YSYEKL. The CDR3 spans 16 residues. Trimming stripped 1 base from V and 6 bases from J, with 18 bases between. The CDR3 DNA is TGCGCCAGCAGCCAAGTCTCGACAGGATTCCTCCATGGCTACACCTTC. This translates into CASSQVSTGFLHGYTF.

This sequence joins TRBV5-4 and TRBJ2-3, with unresolved D. CDR1 and CDR2 from the germline V gene are SGHNT and YYREEE (reference sequence). This CDR3 spans 12 amino acids. V dropped 2 bases and J dropped 3 bases, with 4 bases sitting between them. The chain's CDR3 is CASSLITDTQYF. CDR3 DNA: TGTGCCAGCAGCTTAATAACAGATACGCAGTATTTT.

This rearrangement joins TRBV5-1 to TRBJ2-7, with TRBD1 as a possible D gene (6 bases). Germline V gene sequence: CDR1 SGHRS, CDR2 YFSETQ. The CDR3 covers 14 residues. Trimming stripped 3 bases from V and 4 bases from J, with 14 bases between. In DNA, the CDR3 is TGCGCCAGCAGCTCTACGACAGGACAGTACGAGCAGTACTTC. This sequence encodes CASSSTTGQYEQYF.

This clone was seen more than once but under ten times. The chain combines TRBV6-6 with TRBJ1-4, with D perhaps matching TRBD1 (5 bases). This CDR3 contains 16 residues. Germline V CDR1 and CDR2: MNHNY, SVGAGI (reference sequence). V dropped 3 bases and J dropped 4 bases, with 15 bases sitting between them. The CDR3 loop is CASSYSQQAHNEKLFF. The CDR3 DNA sequence: TGTGCCAGCAGTTATTCCCAACAGGCCCATAATGAAAAACTGTTTTTT.

The chain couples TRBV5-1 to TRBJ1-1; D remains unclear. Germline-derived CDR1 and CDR2 are SGHRS and YFSETQ. With 4 bases removed from V and 1 base from J, the gap between germline ends came to 14 bases. This CDR3 spans 15 amino acids. CDR3: CASSQEGGPNTEAFF. The CDR3 bases are TGCGCCAGCAGCCAAGAGGGTGGCCCGAACACTGAAGCTTTCTTT.

This chain links TRBV7-8 with TRBJ1-1; 7 bases are shared with TRBD1. The V gene's germline CDR1 is SGHVS and CDR2 FQNEAQ. CDR3 length: 14 residues. The V and J ends lost 5 bases and 5 bases, in that order; junction bases with no gene match: 8. The CDR3 is CASSIQGHTTEAFF. CDR3 DNA: TGTGCCAGCAGCATACAGGGGCATACGACTGAAGCTTTCTTT.

This chain joins TRBV30 and TRBJ2-2, with 8 bases matching TRBD1. Germline-derived CDR1 and CDR2 are GTSNPN and SVGIG (reference sequence). After removal of 2 bases from V and 3 bases from J, the junction contained 8 bases not matched to a gene. This CDR3 has 16 amino acids. This CDR3 is CAWSPGAGGYTGELFF. DNA for the CDR3: TGTGCCTGGAGTCCAGGAGCAGGGGGCTACACCGGGGAGCTGTTTTTT.

This clone was observed a few times. The chain has TRBV9 and TRBJ2-3, with D hard to call. CDR1 and CDR2 from the germline V gene are SGDLS and YYNGEE. The CDR3 extends over 12 amino acids. The germline V and J ends were trimmed by 3 bases and 4 bases, with 6 bases remaining between them. CDR3 coding DNA: TGTGCCAGCAGCGGAGATCCAGATACGCAGTATTTT. Translation gives CASSGDPDTQYF.